The 3 T cell receptor beta chains below were found in one sample sequenced in a study of cytomegalovirus exposure and HLA in healthy donors. Produced via immunoSEQ multiplex PCR; TCRdb's table is partial and in-frame only. The data hold some 110,000 clones, with around 89% observed a single time. The specimen sequenced was PBMCs. These receptors were obtained from a young man in good health and CMV-seronegative.

The rearrangement uses TRBV5-1 and TRBJ2-2; D is ambiguous. Trimming removed 1 base at V and 3 bases at J, with 7 bases between. CDR1 is SGHRS, CDR2 YFSETQ, per germline. The CDR3 is 14 amino acids. CDR3 in DNA: TGCGCCAGCAGCTTGCGGTCGGACACCGGGGAGCTGTTTTTT. Amino acid sequence: CASSLRSDTGELFF.

This chain links TRBV10-3 with TRBJ1-5, with TRBD1 identical over 9 bases. The ends lost 8 bases at V and 5 bases at J; junction bases unmatched: 7. The length of the CDR3 is 14 residues. Per the germline V gene, CDR1 is ENHRY and CDR2 is SYGVKD. CDR3: CAISRDRGDQPQHF. In DNA form, the CDR3 reads TGTGCCATCTCCAGAGACAGGGGGGATCAGCCCCAGCATTTT.

The CDR3: CASSLITDSNYGYTF. CDR3 nucleotide sequence: TGTGCCAGCAGCCTCATCACGGACAGCAACTATGGCTACACCTTC. V and J are TRBV7-9 and TRBJ1-2, with D maybe TRBD1 (6 bases). CDR1 and CDR2 (germline): SEHNR, FQNEAQ (reference sequence). V was shortened by 5 bases and J by 2 bases, with 15 bases between the two germline ends. The CDR3 sequence is 15 residues long.